This TCR beta chain was identified in a study of regulatory T cells in long-lasting Graves disease. CDR3 size: 16 residues. Germline V lookup: CDR1 LNHNV, CDR2 YYDKDF (reference sequence). V dropped 3 bases and J dropped 1; count of bases not matched to a gene: 6. The authors built TCR beta libraries using iRepertoire HTBI primers and Arm-PCR of CDR3 regions. TCRdb reanalysed the multiplex PCR reads using MiXCR and keeps one entry per CDR3 protein. Of about 220,000 distinct CDR3 sequences detected, less than 20% appear once; the ten largest clones hold approximately 12%. This clonotype was counted many times. The antigen remains undetermined. Whole-study results and caveats: Persistent patients shared about 3,000 public clonotypes among themselves. Newly diagnosed patients shared fewer, at about a thousand.

Time point meaning: newly diagnosed GD, antithyroid drugs for less than 3 months. PBMC-extracted RNA yielded the TCR library. This same sample was also part of a study on T cells in Graves' hyperthyroidism and ophthalmopathy. That publication notes: Diagnoses rested on clinical symptoms, serum thyroxine and TRAb, thyroid ultrasound and orbital computed tomography. The model identified upcoming ophthalmopathy a median approximately six months ahead of onset.

The clonotype comes from a woman aged 25 to 39 with Graves disease. Sequenced here: peripheral blood mononuclear cells (PBMCs), sampled at new diagnosis, from a patient treated with antithyroid drugs. V is TRBV15 and J is TRBJ1-1; TRBD1 matches 9 bases. As DNA, the CDR3 is TGTGCCACCAGCAGGCTCCGACAGGGGGGGAACACTGAAGCTTTCTTT. Its translation: CATSRLRQGGNTEAFF.